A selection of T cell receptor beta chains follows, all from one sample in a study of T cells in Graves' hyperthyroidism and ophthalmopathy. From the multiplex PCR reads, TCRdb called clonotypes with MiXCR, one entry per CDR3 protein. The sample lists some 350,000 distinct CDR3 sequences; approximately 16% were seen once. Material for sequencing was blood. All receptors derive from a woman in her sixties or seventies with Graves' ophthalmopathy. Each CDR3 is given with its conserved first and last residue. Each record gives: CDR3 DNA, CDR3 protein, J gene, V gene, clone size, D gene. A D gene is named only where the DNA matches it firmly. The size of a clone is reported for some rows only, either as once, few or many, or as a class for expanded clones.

CDR3 DNA: TGTGCCAGCAGCCCACGTTTGGGCACCCTGAGCACTGAAGCTTTCTTT
CDR3 protein: CASSPRLGTLSTEAFF
J gene: TRBJ1-1
V gene: TRBV14
clone size: many
D gene: NA

CDR3 DNA: TGCAGCGTTGAAAGAGGGACCACAAAGGGGAGCGAGCAGTACTTC
CDR3 protein: CSVERGTTKGSEQYF
J gene: TRBJ2-7
V gene: TRBV29-1
clone size: few
D gene: NA

CDR3 DNA: TGTGCCAGCAGCTTATGGTCTGGAGCGGGAGGTCTCGACAATGAGCAGTTCTTC
CDR3 protein: CASSLWSGAGGLDNEQFF
J gene: TRBJ2-1
V gene: TRBV7-3
clone size: many
D gene: TRBD2

CDR3 DNA: TGTGCCAGCAGTGCAGGGACTAGCGGGACCAATGAGCAGTTCTTC
CDR3 protein: CASSAGTSGTNEQFF
J gene: TRBJ2-1
V gene: TRBV27
clone size: few
D gene: TRBD2

CDR3 DNA: TGTGCCAGCAGTTTACTGGGTTTTTCGACCCTCCACTTT
CDR3 protein: CASSLLGFSTLHF
J gene: TRBJ1-6
V gene: TRBV28
clone size: NA
D gene: NA

CDR3 DNA: TGTGCCAGCAGCTCGGCGGGGGGCGCAGGGTATGGCTACACCTTC
CDR3 protein: CASSSAGGAGYGYTF
J gene: TRBJ1-2
V gene: TRBV12-3/TRBV12-4
clone size: NA
D gene: NA

CDR3 DNA: TGTGCCAGCAGCGTGGGGGGTAGACCACCAGATACGCAGTATTTT
CDR3 protein: CASSVGGRPPDTQYF
J gene: TRBJ2-3
V gene: TRBV9
clone size: few
D gene: NA

CDR3 DNA: TGTGCCAGCAGTGAAGTTGGGGGGGAGACCCAGTACTTC
CDR3 protein: CASSEVGGETQYF
J gene: TRBJ2-5
V gene: TRBV6-1
clone size: NA
D gene: NA

CDR3 DNA: TGTGCCAGCTCCTCCCTCGGTCGCAATGAGCAGTTCTTC
CDR3 protein: CASSSLGRNEQFF
J gene: TRBJ2-1
V gene: TRBV28
clone size: many
D gene: NA

CDR3 DNA: TGCAGTGCTCCGACTAGCTTCGACTACAATGAGCAGTTCTTC
CDR3 protein: CSAPTSFDYNEQFF
J gene: TRBJ2-1
V gene: TRBV20-1
clone size: many
D gene: TRBD2

CDR3 DNA: TGTGCCAGTAGTAATGGACTAGCGGTGAATGAGCAGTTCTTC
CDR3 protein: CASSNGLAVNEQFF
J gene: TRBJ2-1
V gene: TRBV19
clone size: NA
D gene: TRBD2

CDR3 DNA: TGTGCCAGCAGTGGTTTGGCGTCCGGGGAGCTGTTTTTT
CDR3 protein: CASSGLASGELFF
J gene: TRBJ2-2
V gene: TRBV2
clone size: many
D gene: NA

CDR3 DNA: TGCAGTGCAAACTTGGACGGAAACTATGGCTACACCTTC
CDR3 protein: CSANLDGNYGYTF
J gene: TRBJ1-2
V gene: TRBV20-1
clone size: many
D gene: NA

CDR3 DNA: TGCAGTGCTACGACTAGCGGGAGCGGGGCAGGGGATACGCAGTATTTT
CDR3 protein: CSATTSGSGAGDTQYF
J gene: TRBJ2-3
V gene: TRBV20-1
clone size: many
D gene: TRBD2

CDR3 DNA: TGCGCCAGCAGCTTAGGAACCCGGCAAACAGAAGACGAGCAGTACTTC
CDR3 protein: CASSLGTRQTEDEQYF
J gene: TRBJ2-7
V gene: TRBV5-1
clone size: few
D gene: NA

CDR3 DNA: TGTGCCTGGAGTTACAGACTGAACACCGGGGAGCTGTTTTTT
CDR3 protein: CAWSYRLNTGELFF
J gene: TRBJ2-2
V gene: TRBV30
clone size: many
D gene: NA

CDR3 DNA: TGTGCCAGCAGCACCAGAGGACTAGCGGGTTGGGGGTCCACAGATACGCAGTATTTT
CDR3 protein: CASSTRGLAGWGSTDTQYF
J gene: TRBJ2-3
V gene: TRBV9
clone size: few
D gene: TRBD2

CDR3 DNA: TGTGCCAGCAGGGACGTCCATACGCAGTATTTT
CDR3 protein: CASRDVHTQYF
J gene: TRBJ2-3
V gene: TRBV2
clone size: NA
D gene: NA

CDR3 DNA: TGTGCCTGGAGTGTCGGCGGGAGCACAGATACGCAGTATTTT
CDR3 protein: CAWSVGGSTDTQYF
J gene: TRBJ2-3
V gene: TRBV30
clone size: many
D gene: NA

CDR3 DNA: TGTGCCAGTAGTATCCCGGGGGGGGCGAGCACAGATACGCAGTATTTT
CDR3 protein: CASSIPGGASTDTQYF
J gene: TRBJ2-3
V gene: TRBV19
clone size: NA
D gene: TRBD2

CDR3 DNA: TGTGCCAGCAGTCCACAGGGTTTGACCTACGAGCAGTACTTC
CDR3 protein: CASSPQGLTYEQYF
J gene: TRBJ2-7
V gene: TRBV28
clone size: many
D gene: NA

CDR3 DNA: TGTGCCAGCAACCGAGGTTCTGGAAACACCATATATTTT
CDR3 protein: CASNRGSGNTIYF
J gene: TRBJ1-3
V gene: TRBV9
clone size: NA
D gene: NA

CDR3 DNA: TGCACCAGCAGCAGGTTTGGACTAGCGGGAGGGCCCGATACAGATGAGCAGTTCTTC
CDR3 protein: CTSSRFGLAGGPDTDEQFF
J gene: TRBJ2-1
V gene: TRBV5-1
clone size: NA
D gene: TRBD2

CDR3 DNA: TGTGCCAGCATCCGAGGGGACAGTACCTACAATGAGCAGTTCTTC
CDR3 protein: CASIRGDSTYNEQFF
J gene: TRBJ2-1
V gene: TRBV12-3/TRBV12-4
clone size: NA
D gene: TRBD1

CDR3 DNA: TGTGCCAGCAGCTTAGCCCATACCCAAGAGACCCAGTACTTC
CDR3 protein: CASSLAHTQETQYF
J gene: TRBJ2-5
V gene: TRBV7-2
clone size: many
D gene: NA

CDR3 DNA: TGCAGTGCTAGAGCCCCTAATCCCGGGGGCGACTCCTACGAGCAGTACTTC
CDR3 protein: CSARAPNPGGDSYEQYF
J gene: TRBJ2-7
V gene: TRBV20-1
clone size: NA
D gene: NA

CDR3 DNA: TGTGCCAGCAGCGCATCGGCCTTGGGCAATCAGCCCGAGCATTTT
CDR3 protein: CASSASALGNQPEHF
J gene: TRBJ1-5
V gene: TRBV3-1
clone size: NA
D gene: NA

CDR3 DNA: TGTGCCAGCAGTTCTGAGCTCGGGACAGGGATGAATACGCAGTATTTT
CDR3 protein: CASSSELGTGMNTQYF
J gene: TRBJ2-3
V gene: TRBV28
clone size: many
D gene: TRBD1

CDR3 DNA: TGTGCCAGCAGCAGTTGGCGTGCAGAGACCCAGTACTTC
CDR3 protein: CASSSWRAETQYF
J gene: TRBJ2-5
V gene: TRBV6-2/TRBV6-3
clone size: many
D gene: NA